Each of the 30 T cell receptor beta chains below was sequenced from the same sample in a study of T-cell reconstitution after alpha-beta-depleted transplantation in children. Unique molecular identifiers were incorporated when the TCRbeta library was constructed. Via MiXCR, TCRdb re-called the PCR reads, giving one row per CDR3 protein. The profile shows under 150,000 distinct CDR3 sequences, about a tenth of them singletons. The sequenced sample was PBMCs, mostly from graft donor cells, obtained 180 days after TCRalphabeta/CD19-depleted stem cell transplant. The receptors were sampled from a girl younger than two who had a stem cell transplant for combined immunodeficiency, so the T cells may come from the graft donor.

The chain uses TRBV29-1 and TRBJ2-3; 8 nucleotides align to TRBD2. This CDR3 is built from 17 residues. V shed 4 bases, J shed 5 bases, and the junction held 17 bases outside the gene matches. The germline gives CDR1 SQVTM, CDR2 ANQGSEA. DNA of the CDR3: TGCAGCGTTGGTGGTCCAGCGGGGGTCCCGAGGGGAGATACGCAGTATTTT. Amino acid sequence: CSVGGPAGVPRGDTQYF.

This clonotype came up a few times. The rearrangement joins TRBV20-1 to TRBJ1-2, with TRBD1 matching over 8 bases. Unmatched junction bases numbered 10, after V lost 2 bases and J lost 8 bases. CDR1 is DFQATT and CDR2 is SNEGSKA in the germline V gene (reference sequence). The CDR3 length is 14 residues. CDR3: CSARRQGQGWGYTF. The CDR3 DNA sequence: TGCAGTGCTAGACGCCAAGGACAGGGATGGGGCTACACCTTC.

The V gene is TRBV7-8, the J gene TRBJ2-1; 7 nucleotides line up with TRBD1. The CDR3 runs 15 residues. CDR1 is SGHVS and CDR2 is FQNEAQ in the germline V gene. After removal of 2 bases from V and 5 bases from J, the junction contained 6 bases not matched to a gene. The chain's CDR3 is CASSLSTGPHNEQFF. The CDR3 region has the DNA TGTGCCAGCAGCTTATCGACAGGGCCCCACAATGAGCAGTTCTTC.

Only a few counts were recorded for this clonotype. The gene calls are TRBV27 and TRBJ2-7; TRBD1 matches at 8 bases. V shed 2 bases and J 0 bases; nucleotides not matched to a gene: 3. The CDR3 extends over 15 amino acids. The germline CDR1 and CDR2 sequences are MNHEY and SMNVEV (reference sequence). CDR3 DNA sequence: TGTGCCAGCAGTTTAAGAGGGACAGGCTCCTACGAGCAGTACTTC. It is translated as CASSLRGTGSYEQYF.

This clonotype has only a few counts. The V call is TRBV29-1, the J call TRBJ1-2, with TRBD1 identical over 8 bases. The CDR3 contains 13 residues. J was trimmed by 1 base and V by 7 bases; bases with no gene match: 5. Germline CDR1 reads SQVTM; CDR2 reads ANQGSEA. The CDR3 sequence: CSARQGINYGYTF. CDR3 sequence (DNA): TGCAGCGCCAGACAGGGGATTAACTATGGCTACACCTTC.

This clonotype was recorded a few times. The chain employs TRBV19 and TRBJ1-3; D call uncertain. Germline CDR1 is LNHDA and CDR2 is SQIVND (reference sequence). This CDR3 has 16 residues. Trimming stripped 5 bases from V and 1 base from J, with 15 bases between. CDR3 DNA sequence: TGTGCCAGTAGTCCCCCGGCAGGCCGATCTGGAAACACCATATATTTT. Its protein product is CASSPPAGRSGNTIYF. Complete variable domain (other parts from reference TRBV19 and TRBJ1-3): DGGITQSPKYLFRKEGQNVTLSCEQNLNHDAMYWYRQDPGQGLRLIYYSQIVNDFQKGDIAEGYSVSREKKESFPLTVTSAQKNPTAFYLCASSPPAGRSGNTIYFGEGSWLTVV.

This chain links TRBV5-1 with TRBJ2-7, with D uncertain. This CDR3 region has 15 residues. Germline V CDR1 and CDR2: SGHRS, YFSETQ. V lost 3 bases, J lost 3 bases, and 16 bases lay in between. The CDR3 spells CASSSDGIRVYEQYF. The CDR3 nucleotides read TGCGCCAGCAGCTCGGATGGTATACGGGTCTACGAGCAGTACTTC.

The V call is TRBV20-1, the J call TRBJ2-3; the D gene is possibly TRBD2 (6 bases). This CDR3 has 15 amino acids. Trimming left V 3 bases short and J 1 base short, with 14 bases between. Germline CDR1 is DFQATT and CDR2 is SNEGSKA (reference sequence). Here the CDR3 DNA reads TGCAGTGCTAGTGATAGTTGCGGGGGCACAGATACGCAGTATTTT. As protein: CSASDSCGGTDTQYF.

This clonotype appeared a few times. The chain uses TRBV20-1 and TRBJ1-1; a possible D gene is TRBD1 (5 bases). This CDR3 is built from 17 residues. Germline CDR1 reads DFQATT; CDR2 reads SNEGSKA (reference sequence). Trimming took off 3 bases at V and 5 bases at J, with 25 bases between the two ends. The CDR3 bases are TGCAGTGCTAGGACCTACATCACACAGGACCCAGGGACTGAAGCTTTCTTT. This gives the protein CSARTYITQDPGTEAFF.

The chain carries TRBV10-3 and TRBJ2-1; TRBD2 might be the D (5 bases). The germline V gene has CDR1 ENHRY and CDR2 SYGVKD. The germline V and J ends were trimmed by 4 bases and 10 bases, with 17 bases remaining between them. This CDR3 spans 14 amino acids. The CDR3 is CAISVRGKDREQFF. CDR3 in DNA: TGTGCCATCAGTGTCCGAGGGAAAGATAGAGAGCAGTTCTTC.

This clonotype was seen a few times. The J gene is TRBJ2-5, the V gene TRBV20-1; TRBD2 matches at 9 bases. The CDR3 runs 13 residues. The trim removed 5 bases at V and 7 bases at J, leaving 8 bases unmatched. From germline, CDR1 is DFQATT and CDR2 SNEGSKA (reference sequence). DNA of the CDR3: TGCAGTGCTCCCCCTGGCGGGGGGGGGACCCAGTACTTC. Residues: CSAPPGGGGTQYF.

The chain carries TRBV7-2 and TRBJ1-4; D remains ambiguous. In germline, CDR1 is SGHTA, CDR2 FQGNSA. This CDR3 region has 15 residues. Trimming removed 1 base at V and 5 bases at J, with 11 bases between. The CDR3 is CASSLVGRGNEKLFF. In DNA form, the CDR3 reads TGTGCCAGCAGCTTAGTGGGCCGGGGAAATGAAAAACTGTTTTTT.

This clonotype was picked up a small number of times. This chain connects TRBV9 to TRBJ2-6; D gene unclear. With 3 bases removed from V and 0 bases from J, the gap between germline ends came to 4 bases. CDR1 is SGDLS and CDR2 is YYNGEE in the germline V gene. The CDR3 spans 14 residues. CDR3 in amino acids: CASSGASGANVLTF. The CDR3 coding sequence is TGTGCCAGCAGCGGTGCCTCTGGGGCCAACGTCCTGACTTTC.

This clonotype was detected only a few times. The gene calls are TRBV4-3 and TRBJ2-3; 7 bases map to TRBD2. Looked up from germline, CDR1 is LGHNA and CDR2 is YSLEER. J was trimmed by 6 bases and V by 2 bases; bases with no gene match: 11. The CDR3 contains 16 residues. CDR3 nucleotide sequence: TGCGCCAGCAGCCAAACCATCGGCGGGGGTATCGATACGCAGTATTTT. Its translation: CASSQTIGGGIDTQYF.

There are a few counts of this clonotype. The chain employs TRBV28 and TRBJ2-4; no clear D gene. Trimming left V 2 bases short and J 0 bases short, with 8 bases between. This CDR3 spans 15 amino acids. From germline, CDR1 is MDHEN and CDR2 SYDVKM. For the CDR3, the DNA is TGTGCCAGCAGTTTACAGTCCCTAGCCAAAAACATTCAGTACTTC. This translates into CASSLQSLAKNIQYF. Combining the CDR3 with reference TRBV28 and TRBJ2-4 gives the whole variable domain DVKVTQSSRYLVKRTGEKVFLECVQDMDHENMFWYRQDPGLGLRLIYFSYDVKMKEKGDIPEGYSVSREKKERFSLILESASTNQTSMYLCASSLQSLAKNIQYFGAGTRLSVL.

The J gene is TRBJ2-7, the V gene TRBV20-1; 9 bases fit TRBD2. Germline-derived CDR1 and CDR2 are DFQATT and SNEGSKA (reference sequence). The CDR3 has 14 amino acids. With 3 bases clipped from V and 5 bases from J, the junction kept 8 bases outside the gene matches. CDR3 nucleotides: TGCAGTGCTAGCTCGGGACTAGCATTGGACGAGCAGTACTTC. It specifies CSASSGLALDEQYF.

The chain couples TRBV5-1 to TRBJ2-2; 8 bases agree with TRBD1. V lost 4 bases and J lost 2; bases outside the gene matches: 4. This CDR3 has 15 residues. Per germline, CDR1 SGHRS and CDR2 YFSETQ. The CDR3 coding sequence is TGCGCCAGCAGCGGGACAGGCCAAAACACCGGGGAGCTGTTTTTT. It specifies CASSGTGQNTGELFF.

This clonotype was observed at least ten times. This chain uses TRBV6-6 with TRBJ2-5; D is unresolved. Deletions cut 2 bases from V and 5 bases from J, with 9 bases between. Germline V gene lookup returns CDR1 MNHNY and CDR2 SVGAGI (reference sequence). This CDR3 spans 13 amino acids. The CDR3 here is CASSYGFAETQYF. The CDR3 nucleotides are TGTGCCAGCAGTTACGGGTTCGCGGAGACCCAGTACTTC.

This clonotype was counted a few times. The chain combines TRBV12-3 or TRBV12-4 with TRBJ1-4; 11 bases align to TRBD1. The CDR3 runs 15 residues. J lost 10 bases, V lost 0 bases, and 4 bases had no gene match. CDR3 DNA sequence: TGTGCCAGCAGTTTAGCCGGGACAGGGGGAGCAAAACTGTTTTTT. Protein sequence: CASSLAGTGGAKLFF.

The chain joins TRBV20-1 to TRBJ1-5; a weak D match, TRBD1 (5 bases). The germline V gene encodes CDR1 DFQATT and CDR2 SNEGSKA (reference sequence). The CDR3 consists of 14 residues. Trimming took off 0 bases at V and 5 bases at J, with 11 bases between the two ends. The CDR3, as DNA: TGCAGTGCTAGAGATATTGGCAGGGATCAGCCCCAGCATTTT. Translation: CSARDIGRDQPQHF.

The chain recombines TRBV5-1 with TRBJ2-6; no clear D gene. The CDR3 totals 12 residues. Per the germline V gene, CDR1 is SGHRS and CDR2 is YFSETQ. Deletions cut 4 bases from V and 3 bases from J, with 2 bases between. The CDR3 is CASSIGANVLTF. Here the CDR3 DNA reads TGCGCCAGCAGCATTGGGGCCAACGTCCTGACTTTC.

This clonotype has more than one count but fewer than ten. The chain has TRBV14 and TRBJ2-5; D may be TRBD1 or TRBD2 (6 bases each). Trimming left V 4 bases short and J 5 bases short, with 11 bases between. Germline-derived CDR1 and CDR2 are SGHDN and FVKESK. The CDR3 covers 13 residues. CDR3 protein: CASSPRGLETQYF. CDR3 bases: TGTGCCAGCAGCCCCCGGGGGCTGGAGACCCAGTACTTC.

The gene calls are TRBV6-4 and TRBJ2-4; the D gene could be TRBD1 or TRBD2 (5 bases each). The CDR3 length is 21 residues. The germline CDR1 and CDR2 sequences are MRHNA and SNTAGT. The V end lost 5 bases, the J end lost 2 bases, and 31 bases lay between the germline ends. This CDR3 reads CASSLNLKAMGPWVSKNIQYF. The CDR3 bases are TGTGCCAGCAGTCTCAATTTGAAGGCCATGGGACCCTGGGTATCCAAAAACATTCAGTACTTC.

The chain is built from TRBV6-1 and TRBJ2-2; 9 bases align to TRBD1. The length of the CDR3 is 16 residues. Germline CDR1 and CDR2: MNHNS and SASEGT. J lost 1 base, V lost 6 bases, and 6 bases had no gene match. This CDR3 reads CASSPPGQGNTGELFF. In DNA, the CDR3 is TGTGCCAGCAGCCCCCCGGGACAGGGGAACACCGGGGAGCTGTTTTTT.

In this sample, this clonotype turned up many times. V is TRBV20-1 and J is TRBJ2-3, with a tentative D call TRBD2 (6 bases). This CDR3 is built from 15 residues. Trimming pared 0 bases from V and 3 bases from J, leaving 13 bases between. The V gene's germline CDR1 is DFQATT and CDR2 SNEGSKA (reference sequence). The CDR3 sequence: CSARDVARGTDTQYF. DNA for the CDR3: TGCAGTGCTAGAGATGTAGCGCGGGGAACAGATACGCAGTATTTT.

The chain has TRBV20-1 and TRBJ2-7, with TRBD2 matching 11 bases. This CDR3 spans 17 amino acids. Germline CDR1 and CDR2: DFQATT and SNEGSKA (reference sequence). The J segment lost 3 bases and the V segment lost 0 bases, leaving 10 bases of the junction unmatched. The CDR3: CSAREQGRGLAGYEQYF. For the CDR3, the DNA is TGCAGTGCTAGAGAACAGGGGCGAGGACTAGCGGGCTACGAGCAGTACTTC.

J is TRBJ2-7 and V is TRBV7-3, with 9 bases that match TRBD2. The V gene end was trimmed by 2 bases and the J gene end by 3 bases; junction bases not matched to a gene: 5. The CDR3 spans 15 residues. From germline, CDR1 is SGHTA and CDR2 FQGTGA. The CDR3 reads CASSLAAGGYYEQYF. The CDR3 region has the DNA TGTGCCAGCAGCTTAGCGGCGGGGGGGTACTACGAGCAGTACTTC.

This clonotype was seen a few times. The chain employs TRBV20-1 and TRBJ2-7; D gene unclear. The germline V gene encodes CDR1 DFQATT and CDR2 SNEGSKA (reference sequence). CDR3 length equals 12 residues. The V end lost 4 bases, the J end lost 0 bases, and 7 bases lay between the germline ends. The CDR3, as DNA: TGCAGTGCTACCATCCACTCCTACGAGCAGTACTTC. Protein sequence: CSATIHSYEQYF.

This rearrangement joins TRBV30 to TRBJ2-5; D gene unclear. Germline V gene data show CDR1 as GTSNPN and CDR2 as SVGIG (reference sequence). The germline V and J ends were trimmed by 0 bases and 3 bases, with 17 bases remaining between them. This CDR3 contains 16 residues. The CDR3 spells CAWSVSYKGFEETQYF. As DNA, the CDR3 is TGTGCCTGGAGTGTGTCCTACAAGGGTTTCGAAGAGACCCAGTACTTC. Full variable domain (remainder filled in from reference TRBV30 and TRBJ2-5): SQTIHQWPATLVQPVGSPLSLECTVEGTSNPNLYWYRQAAGRGLQLLFYSVGIGQISSEVPQNLSASRPQDRQFILSSKKLLLSDSGFYLCAWSVSYKGFEETQYFGPGTRLLVL.

A few counts support this clonotype. CDR3: CASSLLGQGLGEAFF. For the CDR3, the DNA is TGTGCCAGCAGCCTGCTGGGACAGGGGCTTGGTGAAGCTTTCTTT. V and J are TRBV13 and TRBJ1-1; 10 positions agree with TRBD1. Trimming removed 5 bases from V and 7 bases from J; junction bases left unmatched: 10. The CDR3 is 15 amino acids. Germline values: CDR1 PRHDT, CDR2 FYEKMQ (reference sequence).